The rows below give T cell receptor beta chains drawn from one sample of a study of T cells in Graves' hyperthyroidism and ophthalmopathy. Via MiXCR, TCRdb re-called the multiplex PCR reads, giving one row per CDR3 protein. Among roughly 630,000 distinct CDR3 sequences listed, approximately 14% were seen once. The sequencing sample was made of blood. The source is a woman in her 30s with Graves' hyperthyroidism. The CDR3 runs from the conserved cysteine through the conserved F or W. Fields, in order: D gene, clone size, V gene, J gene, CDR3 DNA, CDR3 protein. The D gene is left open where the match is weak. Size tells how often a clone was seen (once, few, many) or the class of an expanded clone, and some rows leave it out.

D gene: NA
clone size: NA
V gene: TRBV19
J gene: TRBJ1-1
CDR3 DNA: TGTGCCAGTAAGTGGACATCTACGAACACTGAAGCTTTCTTT
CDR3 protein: CASKWTSTNTEAFF

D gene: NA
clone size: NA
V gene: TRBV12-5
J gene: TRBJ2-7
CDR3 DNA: TGTGCTAGTGGCCAAAGAACCGGACGCCTAGAGGAGCAGTACTTC
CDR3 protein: CASGQRTGRLEEQYF

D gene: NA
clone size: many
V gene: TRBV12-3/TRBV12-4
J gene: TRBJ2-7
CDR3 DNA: TGTGCCAGCAGTTTAGGTGGTGGGATAACCTACGAGCAGTACTTC
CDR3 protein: CASSLGGGITYEQYF

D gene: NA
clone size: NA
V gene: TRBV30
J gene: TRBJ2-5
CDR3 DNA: TGTGCCTGGAGTTCGAAACAGGAGGTGTGGACCCAGTACTTC
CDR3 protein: CAWSSKQEVWTQYF

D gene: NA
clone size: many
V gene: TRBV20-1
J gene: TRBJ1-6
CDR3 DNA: TGCAGTGCTAGAGATCCTGGGACTCCAGGGCTGAGCTCCTATAATTCACCCCTCCACTTT
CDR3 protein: CSARDPGTPGLSSYNSPLHF

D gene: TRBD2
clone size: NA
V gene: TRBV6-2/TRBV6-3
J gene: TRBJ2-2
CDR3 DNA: TGTGCCACCTCGAGGACTAGCGGACCCGGGGAGCTGTTTTTT
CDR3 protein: CATSRTSGPGELFF

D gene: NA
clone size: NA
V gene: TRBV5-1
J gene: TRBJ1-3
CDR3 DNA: TGCGCCAGCAGCTTGGGACAGGATGGAAACACCATATATTTT
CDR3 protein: CASSLGQDGNTIYF

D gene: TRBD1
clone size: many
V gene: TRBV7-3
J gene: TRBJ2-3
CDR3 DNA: TGTGCCAGCAGCTCGGGACAGCCTGGCGATACGCAGTATTTT
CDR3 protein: CASSSGQPGDTQYF

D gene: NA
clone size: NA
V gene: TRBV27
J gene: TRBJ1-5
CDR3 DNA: TGTGCCAGCTCTCATTCTGGGCTTCATCAGCCCCAGCATTTT
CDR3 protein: CASSHSGLHQPQHF

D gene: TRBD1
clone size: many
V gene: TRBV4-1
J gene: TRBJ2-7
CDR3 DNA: TGCGCCAGCAGCCGGGGACAGGGGGAGTACGACGAGCAGTACTTC
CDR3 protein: CASSRGQGEYDEQYF

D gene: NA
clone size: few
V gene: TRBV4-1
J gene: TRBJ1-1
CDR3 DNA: TGCGCCAGCAGCCAAGATCAGGGTGACGCTGAAGCTTTCTTT
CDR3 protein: CASSQDQGDAEAFF

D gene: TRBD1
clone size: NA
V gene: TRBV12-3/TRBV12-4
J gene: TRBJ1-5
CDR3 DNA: TGTGCCAGCAAACCGGGACAGGGAAAACATGGCAATCAGCCCCAGCATTTT
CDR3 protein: CASKPGQGKHGNQPQHF

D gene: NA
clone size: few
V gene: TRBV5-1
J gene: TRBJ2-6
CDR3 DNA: TGCGCCAGCAGCTTGGCGGGGAGGACCACCCTCTCTGGGGCCAACGTCCTGACTTTC
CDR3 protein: CASSLAGRTTLSGANVLTF

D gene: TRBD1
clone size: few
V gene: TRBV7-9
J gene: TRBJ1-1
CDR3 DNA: TGTGCCAGCAGCTCTAAAACAACAGGGGTGGCTGAAGCTTTCTTT
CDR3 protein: CASSSKTTGVAEAFF

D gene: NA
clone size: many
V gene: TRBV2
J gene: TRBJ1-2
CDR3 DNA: TGTGCCAGCAGTGACGGGTCTAACTATGGCTACACCTTC
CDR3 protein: CASSDGSNYGYTF